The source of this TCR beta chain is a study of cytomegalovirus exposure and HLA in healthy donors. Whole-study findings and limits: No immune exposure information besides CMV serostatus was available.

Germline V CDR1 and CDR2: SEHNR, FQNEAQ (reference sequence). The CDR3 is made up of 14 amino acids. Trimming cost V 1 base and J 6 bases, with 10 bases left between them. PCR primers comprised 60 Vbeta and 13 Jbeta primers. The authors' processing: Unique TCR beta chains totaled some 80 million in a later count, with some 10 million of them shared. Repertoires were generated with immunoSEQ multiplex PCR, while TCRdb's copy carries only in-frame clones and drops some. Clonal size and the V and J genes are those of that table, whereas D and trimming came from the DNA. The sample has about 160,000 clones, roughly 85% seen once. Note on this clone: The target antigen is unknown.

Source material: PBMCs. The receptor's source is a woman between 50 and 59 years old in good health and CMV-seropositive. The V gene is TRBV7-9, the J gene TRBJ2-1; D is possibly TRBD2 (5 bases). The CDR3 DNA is TGTGCCAGCAGCTTAGGGGGAGCCGTCAATGAGCAGTTCTTC. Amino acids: CASSLGGAVNEQFF.